This T cell receptor (beta chain) was recovered during a study of a mutant IDH1 vaccine in newly diagnosed glioma. Study-wide context: Of the patients given treatment, around 62% were male and approximately 40% were female, and a mean age of around 41 years was recorded.

Trimming removed 7 bases from V and 2 bases from J, with 15 bases in between. Germline loops: CDR1 MNHEY, CDR2 SMNVEV (reference sequence). This CDR3 comprises 14 residues. Broader study findings: Alterations occurring in top peripheral T cell clonotypes seemed unrelated to pseudoprogression.

Time point reported: week 35, safety follow-up. Every single dose of the vaccine, 300 ug of mutant IDH1 20-mer peptide, came with topical imiquimod. The study gave patients eight vaccinations in weeks 1, 3, 5, 7, 11, 15, 19, 23. As concerns this clone: Its antigen is currently unknown.

The assay was immunoSEQ multiplex PCR, and TCRdb's table has in-frame clones only and misses some. The table lists about 68,000 clones, 84% of them singletons. The chain links TRBV27 to TRBJ2-7; tentatively, D is TRBD1 or TRBD2 (7 bases each). Sequencing was performed on PBMCs, taken from a glioma patient whose treatment included an IDH1 peptide vaccine. The TCR was taken from a man aged 18 to 30 with glioma. The CDR3 region is CASTPGGGPYEQYF. In DNA, the CDR3 is TGTGCCAGCACCCCAGGGGGGGGCCCCTACGAGCAGTACTTC.